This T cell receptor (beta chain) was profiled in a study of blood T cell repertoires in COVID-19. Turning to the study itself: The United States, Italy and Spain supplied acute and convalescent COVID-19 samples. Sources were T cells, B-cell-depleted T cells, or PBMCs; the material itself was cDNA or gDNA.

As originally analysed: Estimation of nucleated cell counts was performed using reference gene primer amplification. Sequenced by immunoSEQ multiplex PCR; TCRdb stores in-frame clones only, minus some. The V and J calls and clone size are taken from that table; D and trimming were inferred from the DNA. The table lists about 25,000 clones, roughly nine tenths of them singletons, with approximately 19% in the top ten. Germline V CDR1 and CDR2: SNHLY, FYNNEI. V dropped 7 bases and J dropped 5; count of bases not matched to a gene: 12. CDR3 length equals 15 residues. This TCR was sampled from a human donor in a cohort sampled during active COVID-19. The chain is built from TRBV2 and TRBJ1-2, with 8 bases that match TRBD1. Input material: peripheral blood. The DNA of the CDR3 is TGTGCCAGCAACTTATCCGGGACAGGAGGATATGGCTACACCTTC. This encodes CASNLSGTGGYGYTF.